This passage covers 5 T cell receptor beta chains from one sample sequenced in a study of preoperative IRX-2 immunotherapy in early breast cancer. Clones were sequenced by immunoSEQ multiplex PCR, and TCRdb holds only the in-frame ones, with some missing. Among 39,000 or so clones listed, approximately 80% were seen once. Specified treatment: preoperative locoregional IRX-2 cytokine immunotherapy. Sequenced here: tumor tissue, sampled after IRX-2 immunotherapy. Source of these receptors: a human donor with breast cancer.

V is TRBV11-3 and J is TRBJ1-4; D call uncertain. V was pared by 3 bases and J by 5 bases, with 13 bases between. This CDR3 spans 15 amino acids. Per germline, CDR1 SGHNT and CDR2 YENEEA. CDR3 loop: CASSLSGIKNEKLFF. Written as DNA, the CDR3 is TGTGCCAGCAGCTTGTCCGGGATTAAAAATGAAAAACTGTTTTTT.

The CDR3 region is CSGRTSLSNTGELFF. Written as DNA, the CDR3 is TGCAGCGGACGGACGTCTCTGTCCAACACCGGGGAGCTGTTTTTT. The rearrangement joins TRBV29-1 to TRBJ2-2; D gene uncertain. Germline V gene lookup returns CDR1 SQVTM and CDR2 ANQGSEA. V gave up 7 bases and J gave up 2 bases, with 17 bases separating them. This CDR3 is built from 15 residues.

CDR3 DNA: TGTGCCAGCAGCCGCTCCATCTCTAGCGTCTCCTACGAGCAGTACTTC. It specifies CASSRSISSVSYEQYF. The rearrangement joins TRBV6-8 to TRBJ2-7, with D possibly being TRBD2 (6 bases). The CDR3 is made up of 16 amino acids. Germline CDR1 MNHGY, CDR2 SAAAGT. V was trimmed by 6 bases and J by 0 bases, leaving 18 bases between them.

The J gene is TRBJ2-7, the V gene TRBV5-1; TRBD2 aligns across 9 bases. The CDR3 runs to 14 residues. Germline CDR1 and CDR2: SGHRS and YFSETQ. The J segment lost 0 bases and the V segment lost 4 bases, leaving 2 bases of the junction unmatched. CDR3 bases: TGCGCCAGCAGCAGCGGGGGGAGCTCCTACGAGCAGTACTTC. This encodes CASSSGGSSYEQYF.

A remark on this clone: The sample contains more than one DNA sequence encoding this CDR3. This chain links TRBV18 with TRBJ2-7; D unresolved. From germline, CDR1 is KGHSH and CDR2 LQKENI. This CDR3 is 14 amino acids long. V was pared by 0 bases and J by 4 bases, with 10 bases between. CDR3 region: CASSPPVRSYEQYF. CDR3 in DNA: TGTGCCAGCTCACCACCGGTTAGGTCGTACGAGCAGTACTTC.